The sequence of this TCR beta chain was determined in a study of blood T cell repertoires in COVID-19. About the study: Sites in the United States, Italy and Spain provided acute and convalescent COVID-19 samples.

Assignment of participants to cohorts was predicated upon participant-reported clinical history. Trimming left V 4 bases short and J 3 bases short, with 12 bases between. The CDR3 consists of 14 residues. The germline gives CDR1 SNHLY, CDR2 FYNNEI. In the authors' methods: Estimation of nucleated cell counts relied on the amplification of reference gene primers. The assay was immunoSEQ multiplex PCR, and TCRdb's table has in-frame clones only and misses some. D and trimming come from the DNA, and the V and J calls and clone size come from that table. The data hold approximately 300,000 clones, with 89% observed a single time.

This sequence joins TRBV2 and TRBJ2-5; TRBD1 is a possible D gene (6 bases). Sequencing used PBMCs or T cells enriched from blood (not recorded which). This receptor was taken from a man in his 60s who had recovered from COVID-19. As DNA, the CDR3 is TGTGCCAGCAGTGCCCGGGACACGAAAGAGACCCAGTACTTC. Translated, it gives CASSARDTKETQYF.